The next 31 T cell receptor beta chains were all read from a single sample in a study of PD-L1 blockade in urothelial cancer. Clones were read by immunoSEQ multiplex PCR, and TCRdb kept only the in-frame ones, dropping some. The sample has 65,000 to 80,000 clones; approximately 80% are singletons. The sequences come from PBMCs, collected around atezolizumab (anti-PD-L1) treatment. These receptors all stem from a man between 70 and 80 years old with urothelial cancer.

This clone has just one count. This chain connects TRBV10-2 to TRBJ1-5; a weak D match, TRBD1 (5 bases). There are 15 residues in the CDR3. Germline V gene data show CDR1 as WSHSY and CDR2 as SAAADI. V was cut by 10 bases and J by 6 bases, with 22 bases left in between. Here the CDR3 reads CANRWGSEGSQPQHF. The CDR3 DNA reads as TGCGCCAACAGGTGGGGATCGGAGGGAAGTCAGCCCCAGCATTTT.

The V call is TRBV11-2, the J call TRBJ2-7, with D possibly TRBD2 on 5 matching bases. Germline V gene data show CDR1 as SGHAT and CDR2 as FQNNGV. Trimming cost V 0 bases and J 3 bases, with 12 bases left between them. The length of the CDR3 is 15 residues. Here the CDR3 DNA reads TGTGCCAGCAGCTTAGAGAGCGGAGCCGGCTACGAGCAGTACTTC. Translating gives CASSLESGAGYEQYF.

This clone was counted a single time. The J gene is TRBJ2-7, the V gene TRBV2; maybe TRBD2 (6 bases). In germline, CDR1 is SNHLY, CDR2 FYNNEI. CDR3 length equals 14 residues. V lost 3 bases and J 2 bases, leaving 11 bases between the germline ends. The CDR3 sequence is CASSDGGSAYEQYF. In DNA, the CDR3 is TGTGCCAGCAGTGATGGAGGGAGCGCCTACGAGCAGTACTTC.

This chain joins TRBV11-2 and TRBJ2-2; 8 positions agree with TRBD1. This CDR3 comprises 15 residues. V lost 5 bases and J lost 1; bases outside the gene matches: 3. Germline values: CDR1 SGHAT, CDR2 FQNNGV. Here the CDR3 reads CASSRTGRNTGELFF. The CDR3 DNA is TGTGCCAGCAGCAGGACAGGGAGGAACACCGGGGAGCTGTTTTTT.

The table lists this clone with a few counts. V gene TRBV27 combines with J gene TRBJ2-7, with a weak D call TRBD2 (6 bases). Trimming pared 5 bases from V and 2 bases from J, leaving 13 bases between. The CDR3 extends over 14 amino acids. Germline loops: CDR1 MNHEY, CDR2 SMNVEV (reference sequence). The CDR3 reads CASSQRTIAYEQYF. In DNA form, the CDR3 reads TGTGCCAGCAGTCAAAGGACTATCGCCTACGAGCAGTACTTC.

The V and J genes are TRBV6-5 and TRBJ1-1, with TRBD1 identical over 8 bases. Trimming at V came to 8 bases and at J to 4 bases, leaving 12 bases not matched to a gene. The CDR3 has 15 residues. Germline values: CDR1 MNHEY, CDR2 SVGAGI. In DNA, the CDR3 is TGTGCCAGCGGGTCCCCACAGGGGGTAAGCACTGAAGCTTTCTTT. Residues: CASGSPQGVSTEAFF.

This sequence joins TRBV15 and TRBJ2-7, with TRBD2 matching 13 bases. Germline values: CDR1 LNHNV, CDR2 YYDKDF (reference sequence). The J segment lost 5 bases and the V segment lost 0 bases, leaving 10 bases of the junction unmatched. This CDR3 has 18 residues. CDR3 loop: CATSRESPLAGGTNEQYF. Written as DNA, the CDR3 is TGTGCCACCAGCAGAGAGTCCCCACTAGCGGGAGGGACGAACGAGCAGTACTTC.

The V and J genes are TRBV2 and TRBJ2-5; 8 nucleotides align to TRBD1. The CDR3 length is 15 residues. CDR1 is SNHLY and CDR2 is FYNNEI in the germline V gene. The V and J ends lost 4 bases and 4 bases, in that order; junction bases with no gene match: 8. In nucleotides, the CDR3 is TGTGCCAGCAGTGCAGCAGGGGGCGCATCAGAGACCCAGTACTTC. It is translated as CASSAAGGASETQYF.

This chain joins TRBV27 and TRBJ2-1; 9 bases are a match to TRBD2. Germline V gene data show CDR1 as MNHEY and CDR2 as SMNVEV (reference sequence). The CDR3 extends over 16 amino acids. Unmatched junction bases numbered 20, after V lost 7 bases and J lost 13 bases. CDR3 nucleotide sequence: TGTGCCAGCACAGAGAAACTGGTAGCGGGAGTTTGGCCACAGTTCTTC. It encodes CASTEKLVAGVWPQFF.

J is TRBJ1-2 and V is TRBV6-1; D remains unclear. CDR1 is MNHNS and CDR2 is SASEGT in the germline V gene. The CDR3 runs to 14 residues. Deletions cut 6 bases from V and 0 bases from J, with 11 bases between. The CDR3 DNA reads TGTGCCAGCAGGCTTGAGGTACCTAACTATGGCTACACCTTC. Translation gives CASRLEVPNYGYTF.

Notes on this clone: The DNA is left out, because the CDR3 cannot be placed on it with certainty; the CDR3 is given as TCRdb lists it. The chain combines TRBV1 with TRBJ2-2; the table assigns TRBD1, which was not confirmed against the DNA. TRBV1 is deemed a pseudogene. The CDR3 contains 17 residues when both ends are counted. CDR3 region: CTSSRVGQGASTGELFF.

V is TRBV28 and J is TRBJ1-1; D not certain. CDR1 and CDR2 (germline): MDHEN, SYDVKM. V shed 8 bases and J shed 3 bases, with 4 bases lying between them. The CDR3 is 10 amino acids. The CDR3 region is CASQDTEAFF. The DNA for the CDR3 is TGTGCCAGCCAGGACACTGAAGCTTTCTTT.

This rearrangement joins TRBV28 to TRBJ1-5; 7 nucleotides align to TRBD1. The germline CDR1 and CDR2 sequences are MDHEN and SYDVKM. This CDR3 region has 15 residues. The ends lost 2 bases at V and 5 bases at J; junction bases unmatched: 6. CDR3: CASSLSDRVYQPQHF. The CDR3 DNA reads TGTGCCAGCAGTTTAAGTGACAGGGTTTATCAGCCCCAGCATTTT.

The V and J genes are TRBV5-4 and TRBJ2-3, with D perhaps TRBD1 (5 bases). V was pared by 2 bases and J by 4 bases, with 11 bases between. The CDR3 has 14 amino acids. Germline V gene data show CDR1 as SGHNT and CDR2 as YYREEE (reference sequence). This chain's CDR3 is CASSLNQGSDTQYF. The CDR3, as DNA: TGTGCCAGCAGCTTAAATCAGGGTTCAGATACGCAGTATTTT.

This chain uses TRBV27 with TRBJ1-1, with D perhaps matching TRBD1 (5 bases). The ends were cut back, 6 bases at V and 4 bases at J, with 12 bases in the middle. The germline gives CDR1 MNHEY, CDR2 SMNVEV (reference sequence). This CDR3 comprises 13 residues. The CDR3 DNA sequence: TGTGCCAGCAGGTTCGGGGGGTCCACTGAAGCTTTCTTT. As protein: CASRFGGSTEAFF.

This chain joins TRBV7-9 and TRBJ2-5, with a tentative D call TRBD2 (6 bases). The CDR3 is 15 residues long. The germline gives CDR1 SEHNR, CDR2 FQNEAQ (reference sequence). Trimming stripped 6 bases from V and 0 bases from J, with 14 bases between. In nucleotides, the CDR3 is TGTGCCAGCAGTGGGACTTGGAATTACCAAGAGACCCAGTACTTC. The encoded protein is CASSGTWNYQETQYF.

This clone was counted a single time. The V and J genes are TRBV18 and TRBJ1-2; TRBD1 agrees at 9 bases. The CDR3 contains 15 residues. V shed 3 bases, J shed 7 bases, and the junction held 9 bases outside the gene matches. The V gene's germline CDR1 is KGHSH and CDR2 LQKENI. CDR3 sequence (DNA): TGTGCCAGCTCACCCGAACAGGGGGCGGCGTCTGGCTACACCTTC. Translating it yields CASSPEQGAASGYTF.

The rearrangement joins TRBV7-9 to TRBJ2-1; 8 bases map to TRBD2. The CDR3 has 17 amino acids. Germline trimming cut 5 bases from V and 7 bases from J; bases unmatched to any gene: 16. CDR1 is SEHNR and CDR2 is FQNEAQ in the germline V gene (reference sequence). The CDR3 protein is CASSLPPPGLVGNEQFF. The CDR3 DNA follows: TGTGCCAGCAGCCTACCCCCTCCGGGACTAGTTGGGAATGAGCAGTTCTTC.

The J gene is TRBJ1-1, the V gene TRBV6-6; TRBD1 matches at 8 bases. Looked up from germline, CDR1 is MNHNY and CDR2 is SVGAGI (reference sequence). This CDR3 is built from 15 residues. The J segment lost 4 bases and the V segment lost 6 bases, leaving 10 bases of the junction unmatched. The CDR3 region is CASRSDRVISTEAFF. The CDR3 DNA reads TGTGCCAGCAGGTCGGACAGGGTAATATCCACTGAAGCTTTCTTT.

The CDR3: CASSPRTRAYNEQFF. For the CDR3, the DNA is TGTGCCAGCAGCCCCCGGACTAGAGCCTACAATGAGCAGTTCTTC. J is TRBJ2-1 and V is TRBV13; TRBD2 matches at 7 bases. Trimming cost V 5 bases and J 2 bases; bases outside gene matches: 6. The CDR3 has 15 residues. Germline V gives CDR1 PRHDT, CDR2 FYEKMQ (reference sequence).

Here the CDR3 reads CASSSRTGVVYEQYF. The CDR3 DNA sequence: TGTGCCAGCAGCTCCCGGACAGGAGTAGTCTACGAGCAGTACTTC. This chain joins TRBV5-5 and TRBJ2-7; TRBD1 matches at 7 bases. CDR3 length equals 15 residues. The germline gives CDR1 SGHKS, CDR2 YYEKEE (reference sequence). The J segment lost 3 bases and the V segment lost 3 bases, leaving 9 bases of the junction unmatched.

This clone has a handful of counts. The chain combines TRBV28 with TRBJ1-5; D not certain. The ends were cut back, 6 bases at V and 7 bases at J, with 16 bases in the middle. The CDR3 is 14 residues long. Germline V gene lookup returns CDR1 MDHEN and CDR2 SYDVKM. The CDR3 sequence: CASRTTVERQPQHF. Here the CDR3 DNA reads TGTGCCAGCAGAACCACGGTCGAGAGGCAGCCCCAGCATTTT.

The chain recombines TRBV9 with TRBJ2-1; no firm D call. The germline V gene encodes CDR1 SGDLS and CDR2 YYNGEE. The CDR3 consists of 14 residues. Trimming removed 2 bases at V and 1 base at J, with 7 bases between. CDR3 loop: CASSVSQSYNEQFF. CDR3 coding DNA: TGTGCCAGCAGCGTGAGCCAATCCTACAATGAGCAGTTCTTC. Combining the CDR3 with reference TRBV9 and TRBJ2-1 gives the whole variable domain DSGVTQTPKHLITATGQRVTLRCSPRSGDLSVYWYQQSLDQGLQFLIQYYNGEERAKGNILERFSAQQFPDLHSELNLSSLELGDSALYFCASSVSQSYNEQFFGPGTRLTVL.

This chain links TRBV6-1 with TRBJ2-7; D is perhaps TRBD2 (6 bases). The CDR3 contains 13 residues. CDR1 and CDR2 from the germline V gene are MNHNS and SASEGT. Trimming left V 7 bases short and J 4 bases short, with 14 bases between. This CDR3 is CASTLSAGYEQYF. CDR3 bases: TGTGCCAGCACCCTTTCGGCGGGGTACGAGCAGTACTTC.

The J gene is TRBJ1-2, the V gene TRBV19; no reliable D call. The CDR3 runs 13 residues. The V gene's germline CDR1 is LNHDA and CDR2 SQIVND (reference sequence). V shed 2 bases and J shed 7 bases, with 11 bases lying between them. CDR3 DNA: TGTGCCAGTAGTATATCTCCGGTGGTTGGCTACACCTTC. Residues: CASSISPVVGYTF.

The rearrangement joins TRBV9 to TRBJ2-3; a possible D gene is TRBD2 (6 bases). V lost 0 bases to trimming and J lost 3 bases, with 11 bases between them. The germline CDR1 and CDR2 sequences are SGDLS and YYNGEE. The CDR3 consists of 15 residues. The CDR3 spells CASSVEPGRTDTQYF. Here the CDR3 DNA reads TGTGCCAGCAGCGTAGAACCAGGGAGGACAGATACGCAGTATTTT.

This clone has a single count. This chain uses TRBV9 with TRBJ2-7; 13 bases line up with TRBD2. The length of the CDR3 is 16 residues. V shed 4 bases, J shed 3 bases, and the junction held 7 bases outside the gene matches. CDR1 is SGDLS and CDR2 is YYNGEE in the germline V gene. DNA of the CDR3: TGTGCCAGCAGCCCACTAGCGGGAGGGCACAGCTACGAGCAGTACTTC. It yields the protein CASSPLAGGHSYEQYF.

The chain links TRBV30 to TRBJ2-1; possible D gene TRBD1, 5 bases. The CDR3 extends over 16 amino acids. CDR1 and CDR2 (germline): GTSNPN, SVGIG (reference sequence). With 7 bases removed from V and 2 bases from J, the gap between germline ends came to 21 bases. CDR3 region: CAFLRSRGPPYNEQFF. Here the CDR3 DNA reads TGTGCCTTCCTTCGCTCTAGGGGCCCCCCCTACAATGAGCAGTTCTTC. The variable domain in full, with the rest retrieved from reference TRBV30 and TRBJ2-1, is SQTIHQWPATLVQPVGSPLSLECTVEGTSNPNLYWYRQAAGRGLQLLFYSVGIGQISSEVPQNLSASRPQDRQFILSSKKLLLSDSGFYLCAFLRSRGPPYNEQFFGPGTRLTVL.

CDR3 coding DNA: TGTGCCAGCTCACTTGGTCTGTCGGAGCTCTACGAGCAGTACTTC. It translates to CASSLGLSELYEQYF. This chain uses TRBV18 with TRBJ2-7, with D unresolved. There are 15 residues in the CDR3. Germline V lookup: CDR1 KGHSH, CDR2 LQKENI. The germline V and J ends were trimmed by 4 bases and 3 bases, with 16 bases remaining between them. Supplemented by reference TRBV18 and TRBJ2-7, the full variable domain reads NAGVMQNPRHLVRRRGQEARLRCSPMKGHSHVYWYRQLPEEGLKFMVYLQKENIIDESGMPKERFSAEFPKEGPSILRIQQVVRGDSAAYFCASSLGLSELYEQYFGPGTRLTVT.

The rearrangement joins TRBV7-3 to TRBJ2-7; TRBD1 is a possible D gene (6 bases). CDR1 and CDR2 (germline): SGHTA, FQGTGA. The CDR3 consists of 15 residues. The V gene lost 1 base and the J gene lost 4 bases, with 14 bases spanning the gap. CDR3 in amino acids: CASSLSIQGPYEQYF. The DNA for the CDR3 is TGTGCCAGCAGCTTAAGTATCCAGGGGCCTTACGAGCAGTACTTC.

The chain is built from TRBV15 and TRBJ1-4; D is unclear. The V gene lost 0 bases and the J gene lost 0 bases, with 5 bases spanning the gap. Germline loops: CDR1 LNHNV, CDR2 YYDKDF (reference sequence). CDR3 length equals 15 residues. The DNA of the CDR3 is TGTGCCACCAGCAGAGACGGGTCAACTAATGAAAAACTGTTTTTT. Translated, it gives CATSRDGSTNEKLFF.